The 16 T cell receptor beta chains presented below share a single source sample, sequenced in a study of response to subunit inactivated influenza vaccine. TCRdb reprocessed the RT-PCR reads via MiXCR and lists one record per CDR3 protein. The sample contains about 480,000 distinct CDR3 sequences, approximately 11% of which appear only once. The material was PBMCs from blood, obtained 45 days after vaccination. These receptors came from a man in his forties or fifties who received an inactivated influenza vaccine.

This clonotype was counted many times. The CDR3 loop reads CARARDRERNQPQHF. The DNA for the CDR3 is TGTGCCAGGGCCCGGGACAGAGAACGCAATCAGCCCCAGCATTTT. The V call is TRBV21-1, the J call TRBJ1-5; the table assigns TRBD1, which was not confirmed against the DNA. TRBV21-1 is recorded as a pseudogene. The CDR3 loop spans 15 amino acids.

This clonotype appeared many times. The CDR3 is CASSPLRAGMETQYF. CDR3 coding DNA: TGTGCCAGCAGCCCCCTGCGCGCAGGGATGGAGACCCAGTACTTC. V is TRBV12-3 or TRBV12-4 and J is TRBJ2-5, with D perhaps matching TRBD1 (5 bases). This CDR3 has 15 residues. The V end lost 6 bases, the J end lost 5 bases, and 19 bases lay between the germline ends.

This clonotype came up a few times. The chain joins TRBV10-3 to TRBJ2-3; 10 nucleotides match TRBD2. V was clipped by 7 bases and J by 3 bases; unmatched bases: 7. The CDR3 length is 15 residues. CDR1 is ENHRY, CDR2 SYGVKD, per germline. CDR3 protein: CAINQRGGETDTQYF. CDR3 nucleotide sequence: TGTGCCATCAATCAGCGGGGGGGTGAAACAGATACGCAGTATTTT.

This clonotype occurred a few times. The rearrangement uses TRBV28 and TRBJ2-5, with 11 positions matching TRBD1. Germline CDR1 and CDR2: MDHEN and SYDVKM. The CDR3 loop spans 17 amino acids. V gave up 2 bases and J gave up 4 bases; unmatched junction bases: 9. The CDR3 spells CASSLIPGTGGIETQYF. CDR3 coding DNA: TGTGCCAGCAGTTTAATCCCCGGGACAGGGGGTATAGAGACCCAGTACTTC.

This sequence joins TRBV12-5 and TRBJ2-1; possible D gene TRBD2, 6 bases. Trimming pared 4 bases from V and 4 bases from J, leaving 14 bases between. The germline V gene encodes CDR1 LGHNT and CDR2 FRNRAP. The CDR3 is made up of 15 amino acids. The CDR3 nucleotides are TGTGCTAGTGGTTCGGGACTTAGCCCTTACAATGAGCAGTTCTTC. Its translation is CASGSGLSPYNEQFF. The whole variable domain, remainder taken from reference TRBV12-5 and TRBJ2-1, is DARVTQTPRHKVTEMGQEVTMRCQPILGHNTVFWYRQTMMQGLELLAYFRNRAPLDDSGMPKDRFSAEMPDATLATLKIQPSEPRDSAVYFCASGSGLSPYNEQFFGPGTRLTVL.

The V gene is TRBV28, the J gene TRBJ2-5; 7 nucleotides match TRBD1. The junction had 8 bases not matched to a gene; V was cut back by 6 bases and J by 4 bases. CDR1 MDHEN and CDR2 SYDVKM come from the germline V gene. This CDR3 comprises 14 residues. CDR3 sequence: CASSSTGLGETQYF. For the CDR3, the DNA is TGTGCCAGCAGCTCGACAGGGCTGGGAGAGACCCAGTACTTC. Supplemented by reference TRBV28 and TRBJ2-5, the full variable domain reads DVKVTQSSRYLVKRTGEKVFLECVQDMDHENMFWYRQDPGLGLRLIYFSYDVKMKEKGDIPEGYSVSREKKERFSLILESASTNQTSMYLCASSSTGLGETQYFGPGTRLLVL.

The chain uses TRBV4-2 and TRBJ1-4; D is perhaps TRBD1 (6 bases). Germline-derived CDR1 and CDR2 are LGHNA and YNFKEQ. V lost 0 bases to trimming and J lost 10 bases, with 12 bases between them. CDR3 length: 14 residues. CDR3 sequence: CASSQEARGAKLFF. CDR3 bases: TGTGCCAGCAGCCAAGAGGCGAGGGGGGCAAAACTGTTTTTT.

The chain carries TRBV29-1 and TRBJ1-1; D is undetermined. Between the trimmed V and J ends, which lost 7 bases and 7 bases, there was a span of 13 bases. This CDR3 region has 11 residues. CDR1 is SQVTM and CDR2 is ANQGSEA in the germline V gene. The DNA for the CDR3 is TGCAGCGCCCTCCTACGCCTTGAAGCTTTCTTT. It is translated as CSALLRLEAFF.

The table lists this clonotype with many counts. CDR3 sequence: CASSPRGLAGGPTDTQYF. CDR3 nucleotide sequence: TGTGCCAGCAGTCCGAGAGGACTAGCGGGGGGGCCAACAGATACGCAGTATTTT. V and J are TRBV2 and TRBJ2-3, with 15 bases that match TRBD2. The germline V gene has CDR1 SNHLY and CDR2 FYNNEI. V was pared by 5 bases and J by 3 bases, with 9 bases of the junction left unmatched. The CDR3 contains 18 residues.

J is TRBJ2-1 and V is TRBV6-5, with unresolved D. With 4 bases removed from V and 13 bases from J, the gap between germline ends came to 17 bases. Germline CDR1 MNHEY, CDR2 SVGAGI. This CDR3 comprises 13 residues. The CDR3 reads CASSFLYRTTQFF. The DNA of the CDR3 is TGTGCCAGCAGTTTTCTCTACCGAACGACCCAGTTCTTC.

The chain carries TRBV29-1 and TRBJ1-2; D might be TRBD1 (5 bases). Trimming removed 4 bases at V and 0 bases at J, with 18 bases between. The CDR3 runs 16 residues. Germline CDR1 and CDR2: SQVTM and ANQGSEA. The CDR3 reads CSVVKYRTQANYGYTF. The CDR3 DNA is TGCAGCGTTGTCAAATACCGGACACAAGCTAACTATGGCTACACCTTC.

The chain links TRBV11-2 to TRBJ2-1, with a possible D match to TRBD1 (7 bases). CDR3 size: 15 residues. CDR1 and CDR2 from the germline V gene are SGHAT and FQNNGV. Trimming left V 5 bases short and J 8 bases short, with 19 bases between. The CDR3 spells CASSLRTGGFYEQFF. DNA for the CDR3: TGTGCCAGCAGCCTGCGGACAGGAGGGTTCTATGAGCAGTTCTTC.

This clonotype has only a few counts. The chain employs TRBV4-1 and TRBJ2-1; 12 bases are shared with TRBD2. CDR1 and CDR2 from the germline V gene are MGHRA and YSYEKL. The V and J ends lost 0 bases and 1 base, in that order; junction bases with no gene match: 10. This CDR3 spans 20 amino acids. CDR3 in amino acids: CASSQDNLAGGRRSYNEQFF. The DNA of the CDR3 is TGCGCCAGCAGCCAAGATAACCTAGCGGGAGGGCGGAGGTCCTACAATGAGCAGTTCTTC.

The chain employs TRBV7-2 and TRBJ2-7; D may be TRBD2 (6 bases). Germline lookup yields CDR1 SGHTA and CDR2 FQGNSA. CDR3 size: 14 residues. Trimming shortened V by 5 bases and J by 1 base, and 12 bases separated the two germline ends. CDR3 bases: TGTGCCAGCAGCCCCATTAGCGGATCCTACGAGCAGTACTTC. It specifies CASSPISGSYEQYF.

This clonotype was recorded many times. V usage is TRBV7-6 and J usage is TRBJ2-7; D remains ambiguous. The germline gives CDR1 SGHVS, CDR2 FNYEAQ. Trimming pared 0 bases from V and 0 bases from J, leaving 9 bases between. This CDR3 spans 15 amino acids. DNA of the CDR3: TGTGCCAGCAGCTTAGCTAGTCACACCTCCTACGAGCAGTACTTC. Its protein product is CASSLASHTSYEQYF.

A few counts support this clonotype. V usage is TRBV12-3 or TRBV12-4 and J usage is TRBJ2-3; 10 bases line up with TRBD2. The junction had 15 bases not matched to a gene; V was cut back by 7 bases and J by 2 bases. CDR3 size: 18 residues. CDR3 sequence: CASTLGVGLADHTDTQYF. In DNA form, the CDR3 reads TGTGCCAGCACCCTAGGGGTTGGACTAGCGGACCACACAGATACGCAGTATTTT.